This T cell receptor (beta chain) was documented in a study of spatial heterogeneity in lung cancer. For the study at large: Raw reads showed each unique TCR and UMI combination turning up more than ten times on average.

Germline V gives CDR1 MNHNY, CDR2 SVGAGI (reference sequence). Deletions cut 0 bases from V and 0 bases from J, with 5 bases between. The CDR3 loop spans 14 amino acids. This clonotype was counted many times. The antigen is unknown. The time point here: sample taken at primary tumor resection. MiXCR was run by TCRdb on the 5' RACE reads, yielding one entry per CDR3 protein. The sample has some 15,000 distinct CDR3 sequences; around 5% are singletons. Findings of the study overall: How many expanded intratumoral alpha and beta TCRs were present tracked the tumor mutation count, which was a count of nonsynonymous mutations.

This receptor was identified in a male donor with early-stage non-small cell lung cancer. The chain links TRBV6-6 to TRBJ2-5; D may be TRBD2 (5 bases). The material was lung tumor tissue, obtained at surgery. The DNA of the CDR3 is TGTGCCAGCAGTTACTCGGACTACCAAGAGACCCAGTACTTC. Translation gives CASSYSDYQETQYF.